Listed below are T cell receptor beta chains from one sample, sequenced in a study of T cells after yellow fever vaccination. Using its own MiXCR run on the 5' RACE reads, TCRdb lists one record per CDR3 protein. Of about 200,000 distinct CDR3 sequences detected, 3% to 3.5% appear once; the ten largest clones hold 3.2%. The specimen was CD4+ T cells sorted from PBMCs, collected 10 days after the yellow fever booster vaccination. These receptors were taken from a man younger than 35 who received the YFV17D yellow fever vaccine. The CDR3 runs from the conserved cysteine through the conserved F or W. D genes are given only for firm matches. Rows may omit the clone size; those that give it use once, few, many or a size class.

abundance	d_gene	j_gene	v_gene	CDR3aa	CDR3nt
-	-	TRBJ2-3	TRBV5-1	CASGFGGSTDTQYF	TGCGCCAGCGGCTTCGGCGGTAGCACAGATACGCAGTATTTT
-	TRBD1	TRBJ1-4	TRBV18	CASSRDSLLREKLFF	TGTGCCAGCTCCCGGGACAGCCTGCTTCGGGAAAAACTGTTTTTT
-	TRBD1	TRBJ1-3	TRBV27	CASKTGTAGNTIYF	TGTGCCAGTAAAACCGGGACAGCTGGAAACACCATATATTTT
few	TRBD1	TRBJ2-3	TRBV27	CASSKAGDRGTDTQYF	TGTGCCAGCAGTAAAGCCGGGGACAGGGGCACAGATACGCAGTATTTT
many	TRBD2	TRBJ2-3	TRBV11-2	CASSFGGAIDTQYF	TGTGCCAGCAGTTTCGGGGGGGCAATAGATACGCAGTATTTT
-	-	TRBJ2-2	TRBV14	CASRQARNTGELFF	TGTGCCAGCAGGCAGGCGAGGAACACCGGGGAGCTGTTTTTT
many	-	TRBJ1-2	TRBV7-2	CASSLAHGGASYGYTF	TGTGCCAGCAGCTTAGCTCATGGGGGGGCCTCCTATGGCTACACCTTC
many	-	TRBJ1-1	TRBV7-3	CASSLNPGNTEAFF	TGTGCCAGCAGCTTAAATCCCGGGAACACTGAAGCTTTCTTT
many	-	TRBJ2-2	TRBV4-3	CASSLTVNTGELFF	TGCGCCAGCAGCCTCACGGTGAACACCGGGGAGCTGTTTTTT
-	-	TRBJ2-2	TRBV4-2	CASSQDANTGELFF	TGTGCCAGCAGCCAAGATGCCAACACCGGGGAGCTGTTTTTT
many	-	TRBJ2-5	TRBV20-1	CSAQDVSIRETQYF	TGCAGTGCCCAGGACGTGTCAATTCGCGAGACCCAGTACTTC
few	-	TRBJ1-1	TRBV5-5	CASSLYPLDTEAFF	TGTGCCAGCAGCCTGTACCCCCTGGACACTGAAGCTTTCTTT
many	TRBD2	TRBJ2-3	TRBV4-1	CASSQDERLAGDTQYF	TGCGCCAGCAGCCAAGATGAGCGACTAGCGGGAGATACGCAGTATTTT
-	TRBD2	TRBJ2-2	TRBV12-3/TRBV12-4	CASRAPSGGNTGELFF	TGTGCCAGCAGGGCCCCAAGCGGGGGGAACACCGGGGAGCTGTTTTTT
many	-	TRBJ2-7	TRBV7-2	CASSLSGASYEQYF	TGTGCCAGCAGCTTGTCAGGTGCCTCCTACGAGCAGTACTTC
many	-	TRBJ2-5	TRBV4-2	CASSQDGRTQYF	TGTGCCAGCAGCCAAGATGGGCGGACCCAGTACTTC
many	-	TRBJ1-1	TRBV14	CASSQDLWAGMNTEAFF	TGTGCCAGCAGCCAAGATCTTTGGGCGGGAATGAACACTGAAGCTTTCTTT
many	-	TRBJ2-3	TRBV7-8	CASSPQLFTDTQYF	TGTGCCAGCAGCCCGCAATTGTTCACAGATACGCAGTATTTT
many	TRBD1	TRBJ1-2	TRBV20-1	CSARVDREAYGYTF	TGCAGTGCTAGAGTGGACAGGGAAGCCTATGGCTACACCTTC
many	-	TRBJ1-2	TRBV12-3/TRBV12-4	CASSLQGSQSGYTF	TGTGCCAGCAGTTTGCAGGGGTCCCAGTCCGGCTACACCTTC
few	-	TRBJ1-1	TRBV7-9	CASSKAAAETEAFF	TGTGCCAGCAGCAAGGCGGCGGCGGAAACTGAAGCTTTCTTT
-	-	TRBJ2-6	TRBV7-6	CASSLTGAGGANVLTF	TGTGCCAGCAGCCTAACGGGGGCTGGTGGGGCCAACGTCCTGACTTTC
many	-	TRBJ2-3	TRBV14	CASSPKFRTDTQYF	TGTGCCAGCAGCCCCAAATTCCGCACAGATACGCAGTATTTT
few	TRBD1	TRBJ2-5	TRBV15	CATRRGQGGGETQYF	TGTGCCACCAGAAGAGGACAGGGGGGCGGAGAGACCCAGTACTTC
few	-	TRBJ1-4	TRBV5-4	CASSLDPGEKLFF	TGTGCCAGCAGCTTGGATCCTGGAGAAAAACTGTTTTTT
-	TRBD2	TRBJ2-1	TRBV29-1	CSVSGGARNEQFF	TGCAGCGTAAGCGGGGGGGCTCGTAATGAGCAGTTCTTC
many	-	TRBJ1-3	TRBV7-2	CASSPPSRNTIYF	TGTGCCAGCAGCCCCCCATCCCGAAACACCATATATTTT